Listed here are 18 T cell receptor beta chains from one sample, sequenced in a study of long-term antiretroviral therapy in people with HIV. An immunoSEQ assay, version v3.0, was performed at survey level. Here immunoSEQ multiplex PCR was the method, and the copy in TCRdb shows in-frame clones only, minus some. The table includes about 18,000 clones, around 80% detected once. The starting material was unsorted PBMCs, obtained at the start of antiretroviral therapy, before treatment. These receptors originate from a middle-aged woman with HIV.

CDR3 amino acids: CASSGQGGIDEQYF. The CDR3 DNA reads TGTGCCAGCAGTGGACAGGGTGGGATTGACGAGCAGTACTTC. V is TRBV2 and J is TRBJ2-7, with TRBD1 matching over 7 bases. Germline V gene data show CDR1 as SNHLY and CDR2 as FYNNEI. This CDR3 region has 14 residues. The V gene end was trimmed by 4 bases and the J gene end by 5 bases; junction bases not matched to a gene: 8.

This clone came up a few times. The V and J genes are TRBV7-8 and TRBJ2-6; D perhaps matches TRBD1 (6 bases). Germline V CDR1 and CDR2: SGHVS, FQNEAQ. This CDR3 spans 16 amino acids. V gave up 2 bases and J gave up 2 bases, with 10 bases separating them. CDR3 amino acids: CASSLNRVAGANVLTF. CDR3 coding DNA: TGTGCCAGCAGCTTAAACAGGGTAGCTGGGGCCAACGTCCTGACTTTC.

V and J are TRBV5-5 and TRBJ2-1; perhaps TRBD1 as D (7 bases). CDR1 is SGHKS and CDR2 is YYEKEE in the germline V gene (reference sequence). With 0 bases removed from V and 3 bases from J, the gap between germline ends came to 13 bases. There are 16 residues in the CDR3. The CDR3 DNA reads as TGTGCCAGCAGCTTGGTGGCAGGGGGACTCTACAATGAGCAGTTCTTC. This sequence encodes CASSLVAGGLYNEQFF.

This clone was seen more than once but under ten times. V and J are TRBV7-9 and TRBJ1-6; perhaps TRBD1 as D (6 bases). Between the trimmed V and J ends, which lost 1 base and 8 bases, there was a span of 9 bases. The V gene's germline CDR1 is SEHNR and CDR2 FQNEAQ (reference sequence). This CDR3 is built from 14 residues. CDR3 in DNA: TGTGCCAGCAGCTTAGGGACAGATCATTCACCCCTCCACTTT. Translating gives CASSLGTDHSPLHF.

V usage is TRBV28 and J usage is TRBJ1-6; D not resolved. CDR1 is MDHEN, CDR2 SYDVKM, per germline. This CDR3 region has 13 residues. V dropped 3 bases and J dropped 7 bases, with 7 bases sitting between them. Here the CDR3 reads CASSLAGNSPLHF. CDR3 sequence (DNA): TGTGCCAGCAGTTTGGCGGGGAATTCACCCCTCCACTTT.

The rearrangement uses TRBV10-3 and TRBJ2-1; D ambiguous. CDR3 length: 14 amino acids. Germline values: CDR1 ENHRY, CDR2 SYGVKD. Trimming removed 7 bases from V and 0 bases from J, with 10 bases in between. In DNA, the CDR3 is TGTGCCATCACTCCCGCTAGCTCCTACAATGAGCAGTTCTTC. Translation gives CAITPASSYNEQFF.

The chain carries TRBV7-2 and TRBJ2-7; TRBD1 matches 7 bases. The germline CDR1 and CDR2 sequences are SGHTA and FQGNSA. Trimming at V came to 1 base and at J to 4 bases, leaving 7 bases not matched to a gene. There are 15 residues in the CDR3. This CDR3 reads CASSLDRDRSYEQYF. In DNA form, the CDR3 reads TGTGCCAGCAGCTTAGACCGGGACAGAAGTTACGAGCAGTACTTC.

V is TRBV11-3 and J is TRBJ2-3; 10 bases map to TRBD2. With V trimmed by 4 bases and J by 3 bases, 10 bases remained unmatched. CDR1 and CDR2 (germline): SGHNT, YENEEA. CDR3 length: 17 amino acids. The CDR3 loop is CASSWHPSGGGTDTQYF. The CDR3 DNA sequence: TGTGCCAGCAGCTGGCACCCTAGCGGGGGTGGAACAGATACGCAGTATTTT. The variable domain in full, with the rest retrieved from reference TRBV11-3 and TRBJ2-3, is EAGVVQSPRYKIIEKKQPVAFWCNPISGHNTLYWYLQNLGQGPELLIRYENEEAVDDSQLPKDRFSAERLKGVDSTLKIQPAELGDSAVYLCASSWHPSGGGTDTQYFGPGTRLTVL.

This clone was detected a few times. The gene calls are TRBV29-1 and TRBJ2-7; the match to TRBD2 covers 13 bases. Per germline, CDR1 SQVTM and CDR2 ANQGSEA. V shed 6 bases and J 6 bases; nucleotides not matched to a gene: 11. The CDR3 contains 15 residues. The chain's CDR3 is CSVQMGTSGVGEQYF. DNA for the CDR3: TGCAGCGTCCAAATGGGGACTAGCGGGGTCGGCGAGCAGTACTTC.

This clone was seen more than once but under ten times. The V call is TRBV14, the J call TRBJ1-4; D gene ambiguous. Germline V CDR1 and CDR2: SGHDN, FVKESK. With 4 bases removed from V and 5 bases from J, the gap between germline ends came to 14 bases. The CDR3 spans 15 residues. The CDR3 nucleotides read TGTGCCAGCAGCCCCGGTCAAGCATTCAATGAAAAACTGTTTTTT. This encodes CASSPGQAFNEKLFF.

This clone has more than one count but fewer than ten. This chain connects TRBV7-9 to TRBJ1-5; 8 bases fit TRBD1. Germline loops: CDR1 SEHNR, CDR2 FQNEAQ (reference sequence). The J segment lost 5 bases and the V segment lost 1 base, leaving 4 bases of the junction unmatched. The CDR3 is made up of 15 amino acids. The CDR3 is CASSLGTGRDQPQHF. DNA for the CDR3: TGTGCCAGCAGCTTAGGGACAGGGCGCGATCAGCCCCAGCATTTT.

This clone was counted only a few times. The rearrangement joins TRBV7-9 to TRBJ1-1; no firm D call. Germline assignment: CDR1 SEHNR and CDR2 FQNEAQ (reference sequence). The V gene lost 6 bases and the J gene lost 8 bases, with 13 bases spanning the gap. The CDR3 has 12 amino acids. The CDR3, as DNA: TGTGCCAGCAGTACTGGACGCTACGAAGCTTTCTTT. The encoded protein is CASSTGRYEAFF. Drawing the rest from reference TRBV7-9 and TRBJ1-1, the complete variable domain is DTGVSQNPRHKITKRGQNVTFRCDPISEHNRLYWYRQTLGQGPEFLTYFQNEAQLEKSRLLSDRFSAERPKGSFSTLEIQRTEQGDSAMYLCASSTGRYEAFFGQGTRLTVV.

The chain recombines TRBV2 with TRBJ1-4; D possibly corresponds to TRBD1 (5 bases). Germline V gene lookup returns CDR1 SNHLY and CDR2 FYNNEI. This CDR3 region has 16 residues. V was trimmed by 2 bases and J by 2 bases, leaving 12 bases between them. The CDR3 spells CASSELGEGTNEKLFF. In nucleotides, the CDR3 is TGTGCCAGCAGTGAATTGGGGGAAGGGACTAATGAAAAACTGTTTTTT.

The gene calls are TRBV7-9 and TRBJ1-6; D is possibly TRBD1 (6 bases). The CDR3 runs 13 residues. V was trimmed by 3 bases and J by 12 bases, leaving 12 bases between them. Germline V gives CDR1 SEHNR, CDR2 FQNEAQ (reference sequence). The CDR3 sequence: CASSLSGAGPLHF. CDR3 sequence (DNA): TGTGCCAGCAGCTTGTCAGGGGCGGGACCCCTCCACTTT.

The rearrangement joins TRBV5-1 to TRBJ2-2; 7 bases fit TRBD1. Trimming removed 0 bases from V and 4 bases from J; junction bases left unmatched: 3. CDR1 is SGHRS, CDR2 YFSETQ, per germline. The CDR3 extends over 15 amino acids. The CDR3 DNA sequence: TGCGCCAGCAGCTTGGCGGACAGGATCACCGGGGAGCTGTTTTTT. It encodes CASSLADRITGELFF.

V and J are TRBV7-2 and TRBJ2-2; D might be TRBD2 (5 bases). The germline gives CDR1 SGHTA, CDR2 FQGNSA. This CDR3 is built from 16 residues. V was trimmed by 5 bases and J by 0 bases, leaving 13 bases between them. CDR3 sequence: CASSASGSANTGELFF. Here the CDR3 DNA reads TGTGCCAGCAGCGCTTCGGGGTCCGCGAACACCGGGGAGCTGTTTTTT.

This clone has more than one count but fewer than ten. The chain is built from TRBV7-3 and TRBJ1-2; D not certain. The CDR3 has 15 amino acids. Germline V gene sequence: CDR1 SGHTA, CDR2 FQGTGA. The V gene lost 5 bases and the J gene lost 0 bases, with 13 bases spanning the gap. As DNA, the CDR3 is TGTGCCAGCAGCCTCTACAGCAGAGCTAACTATGGCTACACCTTC. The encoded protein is CASSLYSRANYGYTF.

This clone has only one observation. Here the CDR3 DNA reads TGTGCCAGCAGCTTACTCGGGGATACTGAAGCTTTCTTT. It encodes CASSLLGDTEAFF. This chain joins TRBV11-3 and TRBJ1-1, with D unclear. V lost 2 bases, J lost 5 bases, and 9 bases lay in between. Per the germline V gene, CDR1 is SGHNT and CDR2 is YENEEA. The CDR3 has 13 amino acids.